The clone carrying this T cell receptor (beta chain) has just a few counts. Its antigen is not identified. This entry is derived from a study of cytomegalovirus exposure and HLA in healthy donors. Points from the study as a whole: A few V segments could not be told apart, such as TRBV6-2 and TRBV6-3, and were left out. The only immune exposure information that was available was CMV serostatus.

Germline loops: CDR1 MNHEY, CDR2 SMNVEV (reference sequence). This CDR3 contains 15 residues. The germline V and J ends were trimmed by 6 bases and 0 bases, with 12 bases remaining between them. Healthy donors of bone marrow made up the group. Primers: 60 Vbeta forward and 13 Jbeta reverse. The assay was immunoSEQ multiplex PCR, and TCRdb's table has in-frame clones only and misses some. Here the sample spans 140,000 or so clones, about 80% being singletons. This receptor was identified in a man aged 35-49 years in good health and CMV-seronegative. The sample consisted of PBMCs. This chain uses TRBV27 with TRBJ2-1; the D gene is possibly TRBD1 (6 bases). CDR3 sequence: CASRIGGSSYNEQFF. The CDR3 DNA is TGTGCCAGCAGGATAGGGGGAAGCTCCTACAATGAGCAGTTCTTC.